This T cell receptor (beta chain) was obtained from a study of T cells in Graves' hyperthyroidism and ophthalmopathy. Germline V gives CDR1 LGHNA, CDR2 YNFKEQ. The CDR3 totals 16 residues. V dropped 3 bases and J dropped 0 bases, with 12 bases sitting between them. Whole-study findings and limits: Peripheral blood also featured most of the thyroid clonotypes expanded above 0.001.

Amplification targeted TCR beta CDR3 regions from RNA transcripts. An initial round of RT-PCR targeting the TCR CDR3 relied on the HTBI primer set. TCRdb itself ran the multiplex PCR reads through MiXCR, one entry per CDR3 protein. The top ten hold less than 4.5% of the sample, which has approximately 630,000 distinct CDR3 sequences, about a sixth seen once. Stability of Graves' hyperthyroidism was defined as absent ophthalmopathy progression within 18 months. Together with thyroid ultrasound, orbital computed tomography, serum thyroxine and TRAb, clinical symptoms were used for diagnoses. Around 10 ml fresh peripheral blood yielded the PBMCs. This clonotype has a count of ten or more. No antigen is known for it.

This TCR came from a woman aged 25 to 39 with Graves' hyperthyroidism. This rearrangement joins TRBV4-2 to TRBJ2-1; perhaps TRBD2 as D (6 bases). The sample was blood. The CDR3, as DNA: TGTGCCAGCAGCCAGGGAGCGGGTGGCTCCTACAATGAGCAGTTCTTC. It encodes CASSQGAGGSYNEQFF.